A single sample gave rise to the 24 T cell receptor beta chains below, sequenced in a study of cytomegalovirus exposure and HLA in healthy donors. PCR involved 60 Vbeta and 13 Jbeta primers. The assay was immunoSEQ multiplex PCR, and TCRdb's table has in-frame clones only and misses some. This sample has roughly 100,000 clones, with 60% to 80% found just once. Sequenced input: PBMCs. The receptor set was obtained from a man aged 45-65 years in good health and CMV-seropositive.

This clone was recorded only once. This chain links TRBV27 with TRBJ2-6, with D perhaps TRBD1 (6 bases). The CDR3 has 15 residues. Per germline, CDR1 MNHEY and CDR2 SMNVEV (reference sequence). Trimming shortened V by 6 bases and J by 0 bases, and 9 bases separated the two germline ends. CDR3 protein: CASRGHPSGANVLTF. CDR3 coding DNA: TGTGCCAGCAGGGGACACCCCTCTGGGGCCAACGTCCTGACTTTC.

This clone appeared once. This sequence joins TRBV5-4 and TRBJ2-5; 9 bases are a match to TRBD2. CDR3 length equals 17 residues. Germline trimming cut 4 bases from V and 5 bases from J; bases unmatched to any gene: 15. CDR1 and CDR2 (germline): SGHNT, YYREEE (reference sequence). CDR3 in DNA: TGTGCCAGCAGCCCAGCGGAGGGTAGCGGGAGAGCTGAGACCCAGTACTTC. Translated, it gives CASSPAEGSGRAETQYF.

The genes are TRBV2 and TRBJ1-4, with a possible D match to TRBD1 (6 bases). Trimming left V 5 bases short and J 6 bases short, with 10 bases between. The CDR3 runs to 13 residues. CDR1 and CDR2 (germline): SNHLY, FYNNEI. The CDR3 spells CASSPGVDEKLFF. The CDR3 DNA sequence: TGTGCCAGCAGTCCAGGGGTGGATGAAAAACTGTTTTTT.

This clone was recorded a few times. CDR3 protein: CASSSRQNEQYF. The CDR3, as DNA: TGTGCCAGCAGCTCGAGACAGAACGAGCAGTACTTC. The genes are TRBV7-6 and TRBJ2-5; perhaps TRBD1 as D (5 bases). With the DNA end fitting TRBJ2-7 better, the J assignment may be wrong. The CDR3 length is 12 residues. Germline V lookup: CDR1 SGHVS, CDR2 FNYEAQ.

The V and J genes are TRBV5-1 and TRBJ2-5, with D perhaps TRBD2 (5 bases). In germline, CDR1 is SGHRS, CDR2 YFSETQ. The ends were cut back, 7 bases at V and 5 bases at J, with 15 bases in the middle. The CDR3 is 13 residues long. The CDR3 reads CASQETTGETQYF. Here the CDR3 DNA reads TGCGCCAGCCAGGAGACTACCGGGGAGACCCAGTACTTC.

Only a few counts were recorded for this clone. The chain uses TRBV4-1 and TRBJ1-2; 7 bases match TRBD1. There are 16 residues in the CDR3. V lost 0 bases and J lost 6; bases outside the gene matches: 10. The V gene's germline CDR1 is MGHRA and CDR2 YSYEKL. For the CDR3, the DNA is TGCGCCAGCAGCCAAGACTTAACAGGGGTAGCGGATGGCTACACCTTC. Translated, it gives CASSQDLTGVADGYTF.

The J gene is TRBJ2-1, the V gene TRBV28, with D uncertain. Trimming pared 5 bases from V and 0 bases from J, leaving 14 bases between. Germline V gives CDR1 MDHEN, CDR2 SYDVKM. CDR3 length: 16 amino acids. The CDR3 protein is CASSAPQRRSYNEQFF. As DNA, the CDR3 is TGTGCCAGCAGTGCCCCCCAGCGCCGCTCCTACAATGAGCAGTTCTTC. Looking up the rest from reference TRBV28 and TRBJ2-1 gives the full variable domain: DVKVTQSSRYLVKRTGEKVFLECVQDMDHENMFWYRQDPGLGLRLIYFSYDVKMKEKGDIPEGYSVSREKKERFSLILESASTNQTSMYLCASSAPQRRSYNEQFFGPGTRLTVL.

This chain connects TRBV27 to TRBJ2-1; possibly TRBD2 for D (5 bases). From germline, CDR1 is MNHEY and CDR2 SMNVEV (reference sequence). The V end lost 4 bases, the J end lost 0 bases, and 13 bases lay between the germline ends. There are 16 residues in the CDR3. CDR3 nucleotides: TGTGCCAGCAGTTCGGAGCGGACCCGCTCCTACAATGAGCAGTTCTTC. Translating it yields CASSSERTRSYNEQFF.

This chain joins TRBV19 and TRBJ2-7; 14 positions match TRBD2. Trimming removed 5 bases from V and 3 bases from J; junction bases left unmatched: 12. The length of the CDR3 is 18 residues. Germline-derived CDR1 and CDR2 are LNHDA and SQIVND (reference sequence). CDR3 loop: CASSAGTSGSGGFYEQYF. The CDR3 DNA is TGTGCCAGTAGTGCCGGGACTAGCGGGAGTGGAGGGTTCTACGAGCAGTACTTC.

CDR3 in amino acids: CASRPTSGASYEQYF. CDR3 DNA: TGCGCCAGCAGACCTACTAGCGGGGCCTCCTACGAGCAGTACTTC. The chain employs TRBV5-1 and TRBJ2-7; TRBD2 matches at 10 bases. Germline values: CDR1 SGHRS, CDR2 YFSETQ. This CDR3 is built from 15 residues. V lost 5 bases, J lost 0 bases, and 5 bases stayed unmatched.

V gene TRBV19 combines with J gene TRBJ1-5; D possibly corresponds to TRBD1 (5 bases). The length of the CDR3 is 14 residues. Germline V lookup: CDR1 LNHDA, CDR2 SQIVND (reference sequence). Trimming pared 4 bases from V and 7 bases from J, leaving 14 bases between. CDR3 DNA sequence: TGTGCCAGTAGTACTGACAGATTTGGACAGCCCCAGCATTTT. This sequence encodes CASSTDRFGQPQHF.

The chain recombines TRBV5-4 with TRBJ1-1; 8 bases are a match to TRBD1. The CDR3 extends over 15 amino acids. Germline CDR1 SGHNT, CDR2 YYREEE (reference sequence). Trimming cost V 4 bases and J 5 bases; bases outside gene matches: 10. This CDR3 is CASSAGAGGLTEAFF. The CDR3 DNA reads TGTGCCAGCAGCGCGGGGGCAGGGGGCTTAACTGAAGCTTTCTTT.

The V call is TRBV5-8, the J call TRBJ2-5; 11 bases line up with TRBD2. There are 17 residues in the CDR3. V lost 1 base and J lost 0; bases outside the gene matches: 5. From germline, CDR1 is SGHTS and CDR2 YDEGEE. CDR3 residues: CASSLRASGRYQETQYF. CDR3 DNA: TGTGCCAGCAGCTTGAGAGCTAGCGGGAGGTACCAAGAGACCCAGTACTTC.

This chain links TRBV19 with TRBJ1-5, with TRBD1 matching 7 bases. Losses at the gene ends were 4 bases for V and 6 bases for J; bases not matched to a gene: 6. Germline V gene lookup returns CDR1 LNHDA and CDR2 SQIVND (reference sequence). The CDR3 consists of 14 residues. The CDR3 DNA reads as TGTGCCAGTAGTAGTACAGGGGTGGGTCAGCCCCAGCATTTT. Translated: CASSSTGVGQPQHF.

The chain has TRBV5-1 and TRBJ2-1; 7 bases map to TRBD2. Germline CDR1 is SGHRS and CDR2 is YFSETQ. The CDR3 runs 15 residues. V was pared by 1 base and J by 2 bases, with 3 bases of the junction left unmatched. CDR3 coding DNA: TGCGCCAGCAGCTTGCGAGCGGGACCCTACAATGAGCAGTTCTTC. Protein sequence: CASSLRAGPYNEQFF. The full variable domain, its missing parts supplied by reference TRBV5-1 and TRBJ2-1, is KAGVTQTPRYLIKTRGQQVTLSCSPISGHRSVSWYQQTPGQGLQFLFEYFSETQRNKGNFPGRFSGRQFSNSRSEMNVSTLELGDSALYLCASSLRAGPYNEQFFGPGTRLTVL.

The V and J genes are TRBV30 and TRBJ2-5, with 12 bases aligning to TRBD2. Germline V gene data show CDR1 as GTSNPN and CDR2 as SVGIG (reference sequence). The ends lost 4 bases at V and 2 bases at J; junction bases unmatched: 5. This CDR3 contains 15 residues. The CDR3 DNA follows: TGTGCCTGGACTAGACTAGCGGGAGTACAAGAGACCCAGTACTTC. It specifies CAWTRLAGVQETQYF.

As regards this clone: One end of the junction varies from germline; a read error may be responsible. The V call is TRBV9, the J call TRBJ2-1; TRBD2 agrees at 7 bases. The CDR3 runs 13 residues. Germline V gene sequence: CDR1 SGDLS, CDR2 YYNGEE. The CDR3 spells CASSVGLGGSPVF. The CDR3 region has the DNA TGTGCCAGCAGCGTAGGTCTTGGCGGGAGTCCGGTCTTC.

This clone has just a few counts. The rearrangement joins TRBV19 to TRBJ2-1; 8 nucleotides align to TRBD2. CDR1 LNHDA and CDR2 SQIVND come from the germline V gene (reference sequence). V lost 6 bases to trimming and J lost 10 bases; unmatched junction nucleotides: 8. This CDR3 is built from 13 residues. This CDR3 is CASSAVREGEQFF. The CDR3 DNA reads TGTGCCAGTAGCGCCGTCCGGGAGGGCGAGCAGTTCTTC.

This clone was detected a few times. The rearrangement links TRBV19 to TRBJ2-6, with 8 bases fitting TRBD1. Germline CDR1 reads LNHDA; CDR2 reads SQIVND (reference sequence). The CDR3 contains 19 residues. The trim removed 2 bases at V and 0 bases at J, leaving 9 bases unmatched. In DNA, the CDR3 is TGTGCCAGTAGTATACCGGACAGGGTTGTATTCTCTGGGGCCAACGTCCTGACTTTC. Translated: CASSIPDRVVFSGANVLTF.

The V gene is TRBV28, the J gene TRBJ1-4, with 8 nucleotides matching TRBD1. This CDR3 has 16 residues. Germline V gene data show CDR1 as MDHEN and CDR2 as SYDVKM. Unmatched junction bases numbered 6, after V lost 4 bases and J lost 2 bases. The DNA of the CDR3 is TGTGCCAGCAGTTCGGACAGGGAGGGTACTAATGAAAAACTGTTTTTT. It is translated as CASSSDREGTNEKLFF.

The rearrangement uses TRBV5-6 and TRBJ2-7; D unclear. The germline V and J ends were trimmed by 4 bases and 2 bases, with 16 bases remaining between them. Germline V gene lookup returns CDR1 SGHDT and CDR2 YYEEEE. The CDR3 covers 15 residues. CDR3 in amino acids: CASSPGHLVAYEQYF. CDR3 sequence (DNA): TGTGCCAGCAGCCCGGGTCACTTAGTGGCCTACGAGCAGTACTTC.

The chain has TRBV7-8 and TRBJ2-7; a possible D gene is TRBD2 (5 bases). CDR1 is SGHVS and CDR2 is FQNEAQ in the germline V gene. The CDR3 contains 15 residues. V was trimmed by 3 bases and J by 0 bases, leaving 12 bases between them. The CDR3 here is CASSFTAETSYEQYF. The CDR3 region has the DNA TGTGCCAGCAGCTTCACAGCGGAAACCTCCTACGAGCAGTACTTC.

This chain connects TRBV28 to TRBJ2-7, with TRBD2 identical over 7 bases. The CDR3 loop spans 15 amino acids. J lost 3 bases, V lost 6 bases, and 11 bases had no gene match. The germline CDR1 and CDR2 sequences are MDHEN and SYDVKM. The CDR3 nucleotides read TGTGCCAGCAGCGAAAACTCGGGGGGAAGCTACGAGCAGTACTTC. Encoded protein: CASSENSGGSYEQYF.

This clone was counted between two and nine times. The chain has TRBV6-6 and TRBJ1-3; 9 bases agree with TRBD1. V gave up 8 bases and J gave up 2 bases; unmatched junction bases: 10. Per germline, CDR1 MNHNY and CDR2 SVGAGI (reference sequence). CDR3 length: 16 amino acids. In DNA, the CDR3 is TGTGCCAGCTCAAACAGGGGGCAAAATCCTGGAAACACCATATATTTT. It yields the protein CASSNRGQNPGNTIYF.